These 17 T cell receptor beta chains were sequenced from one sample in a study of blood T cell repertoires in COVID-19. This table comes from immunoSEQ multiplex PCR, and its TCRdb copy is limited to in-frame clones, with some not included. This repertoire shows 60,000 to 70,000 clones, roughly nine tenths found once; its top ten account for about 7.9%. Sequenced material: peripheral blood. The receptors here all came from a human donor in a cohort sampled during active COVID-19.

CDR3 protein: CASSSPGTVASYEQYF. The CDR3 DNA is TGTGCCAGCAGTTCCCCCGGGACAGTAGCCTCCTACGAGCAGTACTTC. The chain employs TRBV28 and TRBJ2-7, with TRBD1 matching over 7 bases. V was pared by 4 bases and J by 0 bases, with 9 bases of the junction left unmatched. The CDR3 has 16 residues. Per germline, CDR1 MDHEN and CDR2 SYDVKM.

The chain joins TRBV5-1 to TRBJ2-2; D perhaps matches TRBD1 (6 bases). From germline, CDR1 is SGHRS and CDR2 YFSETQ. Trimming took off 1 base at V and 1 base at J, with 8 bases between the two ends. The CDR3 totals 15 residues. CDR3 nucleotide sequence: TGCGCCAGCAGCTTGCGACAGGTGAACACCGGGGAGCTGTTTTTT. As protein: CASSLRQVNTGELFF.

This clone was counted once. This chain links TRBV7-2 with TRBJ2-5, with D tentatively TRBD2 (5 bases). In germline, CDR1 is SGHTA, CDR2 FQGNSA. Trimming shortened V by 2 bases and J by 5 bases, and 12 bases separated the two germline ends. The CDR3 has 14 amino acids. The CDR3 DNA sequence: TGTGCCAGCAGCTTAAACGGGGAAGGGGAGACCCAGTACTTC. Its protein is CASSLNGEGETQYF.

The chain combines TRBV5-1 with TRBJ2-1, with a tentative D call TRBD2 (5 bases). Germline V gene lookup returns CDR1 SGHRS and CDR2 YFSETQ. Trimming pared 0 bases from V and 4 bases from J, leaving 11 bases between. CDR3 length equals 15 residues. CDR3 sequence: CASSLALATYNEQFF. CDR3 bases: TGCGCCAGCAGCTTGGCTCTAGCTACATACAATGAGCAGTTCTTC.

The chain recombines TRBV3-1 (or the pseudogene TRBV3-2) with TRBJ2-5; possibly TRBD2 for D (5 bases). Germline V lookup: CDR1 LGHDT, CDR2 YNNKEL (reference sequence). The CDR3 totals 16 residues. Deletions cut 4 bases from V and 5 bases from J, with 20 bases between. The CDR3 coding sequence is TGTGCCAGCAGCCCACACGGGAACCCGACGAGGGAGACCCAGTACTTC. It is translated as CASSPHGNPTRETQYF.

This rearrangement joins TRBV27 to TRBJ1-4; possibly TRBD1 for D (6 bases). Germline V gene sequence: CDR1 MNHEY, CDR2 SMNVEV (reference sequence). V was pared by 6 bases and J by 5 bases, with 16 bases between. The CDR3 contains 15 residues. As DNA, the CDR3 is TGTGCCAGCAGCCAAACCAGGGGCGGAAATGAAAAACTGTTTTTT. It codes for CASSQTRGGNEKLFF.

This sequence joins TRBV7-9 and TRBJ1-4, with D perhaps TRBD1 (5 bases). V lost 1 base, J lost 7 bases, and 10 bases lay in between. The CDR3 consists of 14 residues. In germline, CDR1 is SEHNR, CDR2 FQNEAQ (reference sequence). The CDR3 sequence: CASSLGAGVEKLFF. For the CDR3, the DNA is TGTGCCAGCAGCTTAGGAGCGGGGGTTGAAAAACTGTTTTTT.

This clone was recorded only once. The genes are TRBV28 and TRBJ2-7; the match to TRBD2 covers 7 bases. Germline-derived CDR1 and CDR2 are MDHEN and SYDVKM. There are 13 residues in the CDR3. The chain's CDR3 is CASAAGAHYEQYF. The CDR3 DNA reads TGTGCGTCGGCGGCGGGAGCTCACTACGAGCAGTACTTC.

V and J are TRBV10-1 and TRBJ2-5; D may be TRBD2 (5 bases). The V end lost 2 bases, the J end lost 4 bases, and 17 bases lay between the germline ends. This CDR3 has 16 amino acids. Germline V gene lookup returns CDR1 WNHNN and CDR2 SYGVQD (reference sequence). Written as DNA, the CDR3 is TGCGCCAGCAGTGAGAGGCGGGCCGGCCGGGTAGAGACCCAGTACTTC. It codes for CASSERRAGRVETQYF.

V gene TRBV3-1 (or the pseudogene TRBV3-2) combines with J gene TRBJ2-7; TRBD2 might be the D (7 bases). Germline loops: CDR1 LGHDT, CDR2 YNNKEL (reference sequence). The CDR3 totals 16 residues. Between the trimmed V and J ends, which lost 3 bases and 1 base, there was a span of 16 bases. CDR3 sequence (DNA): TGTGCCAGCAGCCAGATACGGGGGGCTTTTTCCTACGAGCAGTACTTC. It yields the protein CASSQIRGAFSYEQYF.

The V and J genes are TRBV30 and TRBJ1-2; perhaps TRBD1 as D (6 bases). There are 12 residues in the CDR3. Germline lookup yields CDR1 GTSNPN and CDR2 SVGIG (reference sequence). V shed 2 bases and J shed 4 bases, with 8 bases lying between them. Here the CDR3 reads CAWSPRGYGYTF. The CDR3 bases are TGTGCCTGGAGTCCCAGGGGCTATGGCTACACCTTC.

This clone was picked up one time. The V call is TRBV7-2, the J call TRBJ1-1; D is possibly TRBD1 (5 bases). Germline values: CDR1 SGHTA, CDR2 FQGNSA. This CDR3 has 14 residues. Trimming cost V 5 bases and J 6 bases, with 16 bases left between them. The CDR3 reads CASSQDSGDPEAFF. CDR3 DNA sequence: TGTGCCAGCAGCCAAGACAGTGGCGACCCTGAAGCTTTCTTT.

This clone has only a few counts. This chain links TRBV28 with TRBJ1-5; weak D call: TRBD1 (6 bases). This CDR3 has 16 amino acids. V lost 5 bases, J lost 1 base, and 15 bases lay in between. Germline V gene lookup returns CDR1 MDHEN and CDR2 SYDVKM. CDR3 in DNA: TGTGCCAGCAGTCCCTACAGGGCCTTAAGCAATCAGCCCCAGCATTTT. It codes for CASSPYRALSNQPQHF. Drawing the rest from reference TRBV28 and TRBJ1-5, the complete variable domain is DVKVTQSSRYLVKRTGEKVFLECVQDMDHENMFWYRQDPGLGLRLIYFSYDVKMKEKGDIPEGYSVSREKKERFSLILESASTNQTSMYLCASSPYRALSNQPQHFGDGTRLSIL.

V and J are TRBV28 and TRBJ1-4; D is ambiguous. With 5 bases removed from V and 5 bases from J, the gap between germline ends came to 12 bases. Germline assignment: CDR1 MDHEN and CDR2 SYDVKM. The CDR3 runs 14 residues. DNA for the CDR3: TGTGCCAGCAGTCCCCAGCTAGTGAATGAAAAACTGTTTTTT. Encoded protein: CASSPQLVNEKLFF.

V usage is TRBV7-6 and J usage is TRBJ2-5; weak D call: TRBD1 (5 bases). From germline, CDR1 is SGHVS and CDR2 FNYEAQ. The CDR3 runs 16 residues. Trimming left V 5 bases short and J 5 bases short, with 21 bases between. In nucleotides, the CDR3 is TGTGCCAGCAGCCTTGGGGCGAGGCGGTCCAGGGAGACCCAGTACTTC. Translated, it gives CASSLGARRSRETQYF.

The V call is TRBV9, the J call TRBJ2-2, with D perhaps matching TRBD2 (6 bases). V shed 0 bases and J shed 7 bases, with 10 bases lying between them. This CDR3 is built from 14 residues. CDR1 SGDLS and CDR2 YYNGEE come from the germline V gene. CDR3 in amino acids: CASSVGNSGGELFF. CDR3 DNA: TGTGCCAGCAGCGTAGGGAATAGCGGCGGGGAGCTGTTTTTT.

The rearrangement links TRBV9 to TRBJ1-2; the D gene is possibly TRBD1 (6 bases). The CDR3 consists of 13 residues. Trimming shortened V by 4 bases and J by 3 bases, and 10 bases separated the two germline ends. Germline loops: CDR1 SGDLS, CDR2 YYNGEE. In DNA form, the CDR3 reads TGTGCCAGCAGCTTGGACAGCTACTATGGCTACACCTTC. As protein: CASSLDSYYGYTF.